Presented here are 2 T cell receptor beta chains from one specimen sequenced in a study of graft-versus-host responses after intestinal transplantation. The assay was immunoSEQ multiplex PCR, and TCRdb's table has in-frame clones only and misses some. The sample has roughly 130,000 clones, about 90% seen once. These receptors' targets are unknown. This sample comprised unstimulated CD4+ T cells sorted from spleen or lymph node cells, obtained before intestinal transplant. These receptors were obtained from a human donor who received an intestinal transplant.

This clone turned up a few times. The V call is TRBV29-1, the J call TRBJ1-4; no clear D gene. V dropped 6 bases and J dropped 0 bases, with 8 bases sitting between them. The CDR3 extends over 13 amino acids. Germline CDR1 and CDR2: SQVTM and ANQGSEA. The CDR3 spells CSVNVATNEKLFF. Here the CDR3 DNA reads TGCAGCGTAAATGTTGCAACTAATGAAAAACTGTTTTTT.

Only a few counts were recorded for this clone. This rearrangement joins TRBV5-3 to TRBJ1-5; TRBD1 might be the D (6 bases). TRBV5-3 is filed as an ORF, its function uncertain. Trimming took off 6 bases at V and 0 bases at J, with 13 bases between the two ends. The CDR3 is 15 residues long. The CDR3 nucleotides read TGTGCCAGAAAGGGGGGGAGTTATAGCAATCAGCCCCAGCATTTT. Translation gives CARKGGSYSNQPQHF.